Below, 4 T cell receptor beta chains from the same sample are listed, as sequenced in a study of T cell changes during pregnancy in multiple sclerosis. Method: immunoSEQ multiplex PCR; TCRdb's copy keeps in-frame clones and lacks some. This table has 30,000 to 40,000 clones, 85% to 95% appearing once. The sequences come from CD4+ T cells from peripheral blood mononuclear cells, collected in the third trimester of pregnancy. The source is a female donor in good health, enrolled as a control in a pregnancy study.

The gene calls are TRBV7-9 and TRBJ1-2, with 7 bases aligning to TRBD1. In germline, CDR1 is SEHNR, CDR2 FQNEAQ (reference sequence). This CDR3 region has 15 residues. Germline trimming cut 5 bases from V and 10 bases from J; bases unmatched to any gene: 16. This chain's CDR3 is CASSPRGRELLDYTF. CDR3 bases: TGTGCCAGCAGCCCAAGGGGGCGCGAATTATTGGACTACACCTTC. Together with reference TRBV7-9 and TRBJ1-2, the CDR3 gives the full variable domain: DTGVSQNPRHKITKRGQNVTFRCDPISEHNRLYWYRQTLGQGPEFLTYFQNEAQLEKSRLLSDRFSAERPKGSFSTLEIQRTEQGDSAMYLCASSPRGRELLDYTFGSGTRLTVV.

The CDR3 loop reads CASSPFGGNEQYF. The CDR3 DNA sequence: TGTGCCAGCAGCCCTTTTGGGGGGAACGAGCAGTACTTC. J is TRBJ2-7 and V is TRBV5-5, with D perhaps matching TRBD2 (6 bases). V lost 4 bases and J 5 bases, leaving 13 bases between the germline ends. The germline V gene has CDR1 SGHKS and CDR2 YYEKEE (reference sequence). This CDR3 has 13 amino acids.

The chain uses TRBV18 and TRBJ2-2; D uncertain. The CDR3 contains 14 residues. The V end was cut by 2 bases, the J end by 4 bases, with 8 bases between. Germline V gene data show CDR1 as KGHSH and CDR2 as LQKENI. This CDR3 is CASSPNLGTGELFF. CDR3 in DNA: TGTGCCAGCTCACCAAATCTAGGCACCGGGGAGCTGTTTTTT.

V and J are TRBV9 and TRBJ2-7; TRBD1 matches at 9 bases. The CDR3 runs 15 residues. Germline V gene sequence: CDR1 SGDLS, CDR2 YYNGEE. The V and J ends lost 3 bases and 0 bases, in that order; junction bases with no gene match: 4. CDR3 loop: CASSAGTGNSYEQYF. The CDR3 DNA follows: TGTGCCAGCAGCGCCGGGACAGGGAACTCCTACGAGCAGTACTTC.